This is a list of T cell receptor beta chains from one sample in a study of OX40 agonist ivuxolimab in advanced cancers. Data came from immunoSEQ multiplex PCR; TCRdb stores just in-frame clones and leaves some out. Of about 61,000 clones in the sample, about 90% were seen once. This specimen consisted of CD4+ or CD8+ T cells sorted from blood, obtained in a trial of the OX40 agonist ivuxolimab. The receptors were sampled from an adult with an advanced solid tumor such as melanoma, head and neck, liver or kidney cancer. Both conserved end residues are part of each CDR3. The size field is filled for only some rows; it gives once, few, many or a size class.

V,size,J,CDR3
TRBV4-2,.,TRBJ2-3,CASRQRGRPSTDTQYF
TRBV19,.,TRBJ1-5,CASSINPVPGPQHF
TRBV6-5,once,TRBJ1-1,CASSWGRDRRVAFF
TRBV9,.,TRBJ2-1,CASSALGLAGGNEQFF
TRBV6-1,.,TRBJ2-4,CASNLGAKNIQYF
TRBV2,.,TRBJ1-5,CASSPLGPQPQHF
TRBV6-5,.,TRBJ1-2,CASSYLGTPNYGYTF
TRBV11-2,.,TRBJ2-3,CASSFSGSLPTQYF
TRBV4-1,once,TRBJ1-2,CASSHGRQAAGYTF
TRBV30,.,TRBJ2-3,CAWNPLAAGGVDTQYF
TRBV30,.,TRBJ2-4,CAWSGPVGAKNIQYF
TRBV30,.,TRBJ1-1,CAWSRIMNTEAFF
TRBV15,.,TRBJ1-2,CATSRRNYGYTF
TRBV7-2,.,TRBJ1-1,CASSAWGNTEAFF
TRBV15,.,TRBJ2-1,CATSTVGRYNEQFF
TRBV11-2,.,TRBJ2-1,CASSLGAGWNNEQFF
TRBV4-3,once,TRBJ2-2,CASSQEGATVAGELFF
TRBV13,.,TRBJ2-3,CASSPGTGKIVTQYF
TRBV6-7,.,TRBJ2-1,CASSYPGLDDYSYNEQFF
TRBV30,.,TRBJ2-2,CAWSGGQGNTGELFF
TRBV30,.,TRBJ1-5,CAWSPPGVWNQPQHF
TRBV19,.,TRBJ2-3,CASSIYVWADTQYF
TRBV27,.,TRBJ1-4,CASSWTGAGEKLFF
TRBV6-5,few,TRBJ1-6,CASSYSGTGFSPLHF
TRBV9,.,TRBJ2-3,CASSVDGSTDTQYF
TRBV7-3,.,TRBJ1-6,CASSLGGNYNSPLHF
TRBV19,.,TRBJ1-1,CASSIDGEQEAFF
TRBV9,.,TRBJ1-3,CASSVGGQAGNTIYF
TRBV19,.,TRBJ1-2,CASSPGVGYTF
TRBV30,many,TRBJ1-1,CAWTVGGGTEAFF
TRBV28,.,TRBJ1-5,CASSLRRDNQPQHF
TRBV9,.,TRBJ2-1,CASSVVGNYNEQFF
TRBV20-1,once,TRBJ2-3,CSAWYTDTQYF
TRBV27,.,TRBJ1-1,CASSLWGQFPNTEAFF
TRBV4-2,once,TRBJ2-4,CASSQGVAKNIQYF
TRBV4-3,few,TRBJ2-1,CASSQDPGGSYNEQFF
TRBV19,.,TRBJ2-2,CASSMVGYVGPGELFF
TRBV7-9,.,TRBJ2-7,CASSSRQGTYEQYF
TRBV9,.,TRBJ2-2,CASSPDRAGELFF
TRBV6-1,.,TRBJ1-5,CASSEDVAGLHYSNQPQHF
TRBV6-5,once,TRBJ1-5,CASSYSLSNQPQHF
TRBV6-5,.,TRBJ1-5,CASSYTGGGQPQHF
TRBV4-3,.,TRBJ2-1,CASSQVGGYNEQFF
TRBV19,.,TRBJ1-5,CASSMFLGVGQPQHF
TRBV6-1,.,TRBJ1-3,CASWPLQGGYTIYF
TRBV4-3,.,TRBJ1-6,CASSPRTGNSPLHF
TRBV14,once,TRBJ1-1,CASSHGVGSEAFF
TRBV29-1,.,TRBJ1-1,CSVDAGGWNTEAFF
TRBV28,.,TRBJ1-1,CASSRTTLMNTEAFF
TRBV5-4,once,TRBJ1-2,CASSLLLAGLGDLANYGYTF
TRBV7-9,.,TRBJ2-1,CASSLQIAGGYNEQFF
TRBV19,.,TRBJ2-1,CASSFRGAYNEQFF
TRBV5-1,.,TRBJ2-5,CASSLGLAGGEAETQYF
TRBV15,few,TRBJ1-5,CATSKGAQPQHF
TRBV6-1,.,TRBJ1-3,CASRGQMRSGNTIYF
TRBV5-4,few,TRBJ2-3,CASRGGQSTDTQYF
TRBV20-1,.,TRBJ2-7,CSARRVWEQYF